The clone carrying this T cell receptor (beta chain) was counted at least ten times. The data belong to a study of regulatory T cells in long-lasting Graves disease. Time point: newly diagnosed GD, antithyroid drugs for less than 3 months. Following extraction of RNA from PBMCs, that RNA was used to make the TCR library. TCR beta libraries were built with iRepertoire HTBI primers and Arm-PCR of CDR3 regions. MiXCR, run by TCRdb on the multiplex PCR reads, gives a single entry per CDR3 protein. The table has fewer than 500,000 distinct CDR3 sequences, about a sixth seen once. Trimming left V 1 base short and J 6 bases short, with 11 bases between. In germline, CDR1 is DFQATT, CDR2 SNEGSKA (reference sequence). The CDR3 spans 13 residues. In addition, the sample was reused for a study of T cells in Graves' hyperthyroidism and ophthalmopathy.

The J gene is TRBJ2-3, the V gene TRBV20-1, with D possibly matching TRBD2 (6 bases). The sequence derives from a man aged 35-49 years with Graves disease. This material consisted of peripheral blood mononuclear cells (PBMCs), taken at new diagnosis, from a patient treated with antithyroid drugs. The CDR3 here is CSARVGSLDTQYF. The CDR3, as DNA: TGCAGTGCTAGAGTCGGGAGCCTGGATACGCAGTATTTT.